The table lists the clone carrying this T cell receptor beta chain with a few counts. This specimen belongs to a study of blood T cell repertoires in COVID-19. Study-level background: Samples of COVID-19 (acute and convalescent) were obtained from the United States, Italy and Spain. T cells, B-cell-depleted T cells, or PBMCs supplied cDNA or gDNA.

Under the authors' procedure: How many nucleated cells were present was estimated from reference gene primer amplification. Profiling relied on immunoSEQ multiplex PCR, and the TCRdb table lists in-frame clones only, not all of them. D and trimming were read from the DNA, whereas the V and J calls and clone size are those reported in that table. This sample has roughly 200,000 clones; about 90% occur once, and the top ten carry approximately 1.5%. The ends lost 2 bases at V and 3 bases at J; junction bases unmatched: 6. The CDR3 extends over 16 amino acids. The germline V gene has CDR1 MGHRA and CDR2 YSYEKL.

This sequence originates from a man younger than 35 with active or convalescent COVID-19. The sequenced sample consisted of peripheral blood. V and J are TRBV4-1 and TRBJ2-1; 8 bases map to TRBD2. The CDR3 region is CASSQQTAGVYNEQFF. The CDR3 coding sequence is TGCGCCAGCAGCCAACAGACAGCGGGAGTCTACAATGAGCAGTTCTTC.